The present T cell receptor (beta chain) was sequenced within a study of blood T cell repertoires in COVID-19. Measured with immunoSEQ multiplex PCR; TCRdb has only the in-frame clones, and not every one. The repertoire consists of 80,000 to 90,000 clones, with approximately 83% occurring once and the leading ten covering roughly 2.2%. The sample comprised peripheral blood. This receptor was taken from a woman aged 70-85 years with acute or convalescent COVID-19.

The CDR3 DNA sequence: TGTGCCAGCAGCTTAGAGGGGGGAGGAGTGACTGAAGCTTTCTTT. Its protein product is CASSLEGGGVTEAFF. J is TRBJ1-1 and V is TRBV11-2; D possibly corresponds to TRBD1 (5 bases). Looked up from germline, CDR1 is SGHAT and CDR2 is FQNNGV. Trimming removed 0 bases at V and 5 bases at J, with 13 bases between. This CDR3 comprises 15 residues.